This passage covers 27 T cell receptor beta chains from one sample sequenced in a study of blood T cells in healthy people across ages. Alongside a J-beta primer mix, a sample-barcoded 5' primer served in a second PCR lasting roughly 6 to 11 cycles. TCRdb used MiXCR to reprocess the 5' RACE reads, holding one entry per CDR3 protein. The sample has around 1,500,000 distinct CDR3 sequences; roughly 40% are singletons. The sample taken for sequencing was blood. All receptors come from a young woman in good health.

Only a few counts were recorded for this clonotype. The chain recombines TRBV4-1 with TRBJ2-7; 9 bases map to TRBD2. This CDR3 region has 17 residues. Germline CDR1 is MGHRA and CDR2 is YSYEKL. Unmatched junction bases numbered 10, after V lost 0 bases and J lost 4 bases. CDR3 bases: TGCGCCAGCAGCCAAGAGGTCCCAGCGGGGGGATTGTACGAGCAGTACTTC. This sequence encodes CASSQEVPAGGLYEQYF.

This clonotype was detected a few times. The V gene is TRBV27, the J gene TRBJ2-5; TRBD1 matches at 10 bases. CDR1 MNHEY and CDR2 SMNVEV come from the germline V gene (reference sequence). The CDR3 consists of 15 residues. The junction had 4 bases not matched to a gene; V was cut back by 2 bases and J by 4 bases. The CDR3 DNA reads TGTGCCAGCAGTTTAATTCGGGACAGGGGAGAGACCCAGTACTTC. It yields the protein CASSLIRDRGETQYF.

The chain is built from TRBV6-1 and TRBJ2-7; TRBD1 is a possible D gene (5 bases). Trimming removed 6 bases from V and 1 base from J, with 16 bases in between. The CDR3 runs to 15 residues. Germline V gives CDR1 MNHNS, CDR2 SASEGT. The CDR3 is CASSESTTVSYEQYF. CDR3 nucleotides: TGTGCCAGCAGCGAAAGCACGACAGTTTCCTACGAGCAGTACTTC.

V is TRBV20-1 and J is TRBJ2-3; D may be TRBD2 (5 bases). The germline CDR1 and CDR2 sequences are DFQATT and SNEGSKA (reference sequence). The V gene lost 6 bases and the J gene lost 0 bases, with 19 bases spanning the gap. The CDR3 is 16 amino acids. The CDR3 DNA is TGCAGTGCCCGCAATCCCTCGGACTGGAGCACAGATACGCAGTATTTT. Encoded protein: CSARNPSDWSTDTQYF.

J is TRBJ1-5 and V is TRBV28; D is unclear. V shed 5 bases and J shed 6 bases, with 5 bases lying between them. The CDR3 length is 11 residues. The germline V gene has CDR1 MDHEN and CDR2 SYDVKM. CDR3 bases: TGTGCCAGCAGTCACATTCAGCCCCAGCATTTT. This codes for CASSHIQPQHF.

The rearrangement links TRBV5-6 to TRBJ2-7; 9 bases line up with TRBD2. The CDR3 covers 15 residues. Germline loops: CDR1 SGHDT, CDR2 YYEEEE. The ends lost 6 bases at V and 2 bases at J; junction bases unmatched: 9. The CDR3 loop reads CASIISGGLPYEQYF. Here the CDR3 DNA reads TGTGCCAGCATCATTAGCGGGGGCCTGCCCTACGAGCAGTACTTC.

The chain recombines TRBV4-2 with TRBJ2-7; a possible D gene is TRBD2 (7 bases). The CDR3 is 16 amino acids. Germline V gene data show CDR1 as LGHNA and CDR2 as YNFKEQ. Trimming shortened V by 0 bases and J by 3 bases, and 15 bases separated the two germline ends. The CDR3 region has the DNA TGTGCCAGCAGCCAAGATCGAGGGGGGGCCGACTACGAGCAGTACTTC. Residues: CASSQDRGGADYEQYF.

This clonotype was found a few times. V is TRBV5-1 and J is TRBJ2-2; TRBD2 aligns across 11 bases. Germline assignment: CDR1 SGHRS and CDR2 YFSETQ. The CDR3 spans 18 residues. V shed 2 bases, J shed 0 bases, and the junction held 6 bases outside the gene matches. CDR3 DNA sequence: TGCGCCAGCAGCTTAGGGCCGACTAGCGGGACGAACACCGGGGAGCTGTTTTTT. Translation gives CASSLGPTSGTNTGELFF. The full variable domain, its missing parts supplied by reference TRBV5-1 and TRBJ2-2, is KAGVTQTPRYLIKTRGQQVTLSCSPISGHRSVSWYQQTPGQGLQFLFEYFSETQRNKGNFPGRFSGRQFSNSRSEMNVSTLELGDSALYLCASSLGPTSGTNTGELFFGEGSRLTVL.

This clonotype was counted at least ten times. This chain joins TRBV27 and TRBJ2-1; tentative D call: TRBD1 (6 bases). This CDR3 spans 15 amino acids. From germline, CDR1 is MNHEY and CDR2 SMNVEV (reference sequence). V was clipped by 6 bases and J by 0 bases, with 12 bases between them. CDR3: CASSFGQSSYNEQFF. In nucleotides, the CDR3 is TGTGCCAGCAGCTTCGGACAGAGCTCCTACAATGAGCAGTTCTTC.

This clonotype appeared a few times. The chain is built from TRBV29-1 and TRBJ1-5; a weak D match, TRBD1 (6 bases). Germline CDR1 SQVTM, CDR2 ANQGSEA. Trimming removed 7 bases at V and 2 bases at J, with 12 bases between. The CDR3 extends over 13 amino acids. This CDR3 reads CSGSTGGNQPQHF. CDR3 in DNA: TGCAGCGGATCGACAGGAGGCAATCAGCCCCAGCATTTT.

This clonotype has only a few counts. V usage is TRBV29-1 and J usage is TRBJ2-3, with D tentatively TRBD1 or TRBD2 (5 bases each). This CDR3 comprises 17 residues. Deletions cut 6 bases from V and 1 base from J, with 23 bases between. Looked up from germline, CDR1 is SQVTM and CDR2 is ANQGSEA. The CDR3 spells CSVAPSGGGGGTDTQYF. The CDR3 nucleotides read TGCAGCGTCGCTCCCTCTGGTGGTGGGGGTGGCACAGATACGCAGTATTTT.

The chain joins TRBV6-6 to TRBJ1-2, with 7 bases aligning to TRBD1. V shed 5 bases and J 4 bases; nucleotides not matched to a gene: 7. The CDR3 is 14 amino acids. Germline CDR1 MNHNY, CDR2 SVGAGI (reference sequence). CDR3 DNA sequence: TGTGCCAGCAGTACCCACCGGGACAGCTATGGCTACACCTTC. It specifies CASSTHRDSYGYTF.

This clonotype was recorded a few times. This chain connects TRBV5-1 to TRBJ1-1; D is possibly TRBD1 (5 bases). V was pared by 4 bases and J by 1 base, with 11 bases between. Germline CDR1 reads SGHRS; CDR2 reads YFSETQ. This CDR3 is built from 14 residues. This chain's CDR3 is CASSIDRQNTEAFF. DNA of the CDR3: TGCGCCAGCAGCATCGACAGACAGAACACTGAAGCTTTCTTT.

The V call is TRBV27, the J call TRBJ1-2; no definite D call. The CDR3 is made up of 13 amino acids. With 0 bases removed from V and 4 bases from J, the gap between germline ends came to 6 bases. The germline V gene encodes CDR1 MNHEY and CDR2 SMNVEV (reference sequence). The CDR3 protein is CASSLSPSYGYTF. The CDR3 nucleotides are TGTGCCAGCAGTTTATCGCCTAGCTATGGCTACACCTTC.

The CDR3 spells CASSSVGRNGYTF. As DNA, the CDR3 is TGTGCCAGCAGTTCGGTGGGGCGGAATGGCTACACCTTC. The V gene is TRBV6-5, the J gene TRBJ1-2; perhaps TRBD1 as D (5 bases). The germline V gene encodes CDR1 MNHEY and CDR2 SVGAGI. The V gene lost 4 bases and the J gene lost 6 bases, with 12 bases spanning the gap. The CDR3 spans 13 residues.

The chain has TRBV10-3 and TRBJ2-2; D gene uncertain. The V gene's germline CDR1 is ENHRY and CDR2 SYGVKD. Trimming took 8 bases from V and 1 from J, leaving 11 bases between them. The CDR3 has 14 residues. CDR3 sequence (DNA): TGTGCCATCGGGGAAGGGCTGAACACCGGGGAGCTGTTTTTT. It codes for CAIGEGLNTGELFF.

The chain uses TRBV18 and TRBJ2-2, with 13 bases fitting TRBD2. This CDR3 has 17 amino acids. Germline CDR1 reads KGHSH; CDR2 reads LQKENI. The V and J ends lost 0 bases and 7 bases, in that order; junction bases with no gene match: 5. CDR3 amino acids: CASSPPGLAGPGGELFF. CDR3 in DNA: TGTGCCAGCTCACCACCGGGACTAGCGGGGCCTGGCGGGGAGCTGTTTTTT.

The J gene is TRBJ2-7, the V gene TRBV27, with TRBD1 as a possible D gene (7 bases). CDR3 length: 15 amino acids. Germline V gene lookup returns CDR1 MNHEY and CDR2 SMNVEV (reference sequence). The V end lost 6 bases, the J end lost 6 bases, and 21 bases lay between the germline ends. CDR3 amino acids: CASRGLPGQTSEQYF. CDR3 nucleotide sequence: TGTGCCAGCAGGGGACTTCCGGGACAGACTTCCGAGCAGTACTTC.

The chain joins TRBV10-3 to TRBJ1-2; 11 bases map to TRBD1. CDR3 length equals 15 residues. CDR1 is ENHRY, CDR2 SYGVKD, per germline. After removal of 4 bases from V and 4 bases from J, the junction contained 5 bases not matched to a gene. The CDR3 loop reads CAISGTGGTGYGYTF. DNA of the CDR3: TGTGCCATCAGTGGGACAGGGGGCACAGGCTATGGCTACACCTTC.

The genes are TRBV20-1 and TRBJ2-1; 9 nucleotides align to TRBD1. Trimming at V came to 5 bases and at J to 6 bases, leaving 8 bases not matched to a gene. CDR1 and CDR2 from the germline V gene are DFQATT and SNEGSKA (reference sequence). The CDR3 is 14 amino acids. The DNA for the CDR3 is TGCAGTGCTCCTCGGACAGGGGTGGTCAATGAGCAGTTCTTC. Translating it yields CSAPRTGVVNEQFF.

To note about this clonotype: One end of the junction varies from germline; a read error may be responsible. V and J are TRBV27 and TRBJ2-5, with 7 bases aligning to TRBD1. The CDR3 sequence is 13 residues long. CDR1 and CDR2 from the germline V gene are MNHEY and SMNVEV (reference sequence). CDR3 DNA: TGTGCCAGCAGTTACAGGGGTACAGAGACCCGGTACTTC. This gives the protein CASSYRGTETRYF.

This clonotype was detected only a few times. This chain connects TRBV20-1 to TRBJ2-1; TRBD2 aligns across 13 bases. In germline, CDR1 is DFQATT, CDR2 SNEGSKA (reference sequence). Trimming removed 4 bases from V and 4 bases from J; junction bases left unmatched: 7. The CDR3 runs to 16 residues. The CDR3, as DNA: TGCAGTGCTACTAAAGGGACTAGCGGGATTTACAATGAGCAGTTCTTC. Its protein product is CSATKGTSGIYNEQFF.

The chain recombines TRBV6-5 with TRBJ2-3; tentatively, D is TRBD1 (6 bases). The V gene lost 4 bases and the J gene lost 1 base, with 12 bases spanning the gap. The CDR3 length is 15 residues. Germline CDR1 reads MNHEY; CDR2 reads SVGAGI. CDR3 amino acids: CASSSQGKGTDTQYF. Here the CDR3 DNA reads TGTGCCAGCAGTTCACAGGGAAAGGGCACAGATACGCAGTATTTT.

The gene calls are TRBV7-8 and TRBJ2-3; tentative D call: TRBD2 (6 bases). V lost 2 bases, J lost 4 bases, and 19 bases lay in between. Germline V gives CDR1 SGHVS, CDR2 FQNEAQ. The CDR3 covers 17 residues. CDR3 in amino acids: CASSLRVTGLSADTQYF. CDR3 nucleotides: TGTGCCAGCAGCTTAAGGGTGACGGGACTTAGCGCAGATACGCAGTATTTT.

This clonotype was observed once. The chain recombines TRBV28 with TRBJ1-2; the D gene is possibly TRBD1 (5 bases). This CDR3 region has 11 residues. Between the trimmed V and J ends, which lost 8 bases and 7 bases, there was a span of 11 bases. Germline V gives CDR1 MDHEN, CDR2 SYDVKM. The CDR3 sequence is CASQAGSGYTF. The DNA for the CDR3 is TGTGCCAGCCAGGCAGGGAGTGGCTACACCTTC.

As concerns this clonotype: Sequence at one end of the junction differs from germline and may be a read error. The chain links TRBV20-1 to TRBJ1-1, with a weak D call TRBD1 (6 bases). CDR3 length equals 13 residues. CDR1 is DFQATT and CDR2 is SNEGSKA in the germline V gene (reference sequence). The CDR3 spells CSAWKQGNTEAFF. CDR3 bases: TGCAGTGCTTGGAAGCAGGGGAACACCGAAGCTTTCTTT.

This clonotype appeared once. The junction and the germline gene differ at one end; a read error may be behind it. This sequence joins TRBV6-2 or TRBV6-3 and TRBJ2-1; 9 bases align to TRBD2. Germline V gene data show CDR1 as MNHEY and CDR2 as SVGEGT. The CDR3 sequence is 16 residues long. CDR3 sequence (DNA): TGTGCCAGCAGCAGGTCCGGGACTAGCTTCTACAAGGAGCAGTTCTTC. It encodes CASSRSGTSFYKEQFF.